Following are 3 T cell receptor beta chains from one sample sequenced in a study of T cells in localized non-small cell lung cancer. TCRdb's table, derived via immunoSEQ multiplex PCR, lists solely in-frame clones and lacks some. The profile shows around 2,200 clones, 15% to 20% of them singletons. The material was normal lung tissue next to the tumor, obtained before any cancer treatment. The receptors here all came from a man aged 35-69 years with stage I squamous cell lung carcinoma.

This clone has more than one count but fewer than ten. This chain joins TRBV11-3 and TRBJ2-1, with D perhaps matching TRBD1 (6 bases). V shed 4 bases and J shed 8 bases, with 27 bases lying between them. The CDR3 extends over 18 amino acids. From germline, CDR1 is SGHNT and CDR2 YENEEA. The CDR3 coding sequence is TGTGCCAGCAGCTCACCGTCGTTGGGCACAACAAAGGGGGATGAGCAGTTCTTC. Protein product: CASSSPSLGTTKGDEQFF.

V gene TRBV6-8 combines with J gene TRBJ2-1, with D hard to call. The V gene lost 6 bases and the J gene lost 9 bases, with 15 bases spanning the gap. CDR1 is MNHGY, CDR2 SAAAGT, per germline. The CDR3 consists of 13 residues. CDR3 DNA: TGTGCCAGCAGCCCAACCTCGTGGAGTGAGCAGTTCTTC. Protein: CASSPTSWSEQFF.

The CDR3 sequence is CASSYISSGNTIYF. As DNA, the CDR3 is TGTGCCAGCAGCTATATATCCTCTGGAAACACCATATATTTT. The V gene is TRBV19, the J gene TRBJ1-3; no definite D call. Trimming removed 9 bases at V and 0 bases at J, with 12 bases between. Germline CDR1 is LNHDA and CDR2 is SQIVND (reference sequence). This CDR3 has 14 residues.